This TCR beta chain appears in the sequencing data of a study of T cells in Graves' hyperthyroidism and ophthalmopathy. RNA transcripts provided the source from which TCR beta CDR3 regions were amplified. Using the HTBI primer set, a first-round RT-PCR was run on the TCR CDR3. From the multiplex PCR reads, TCRdb called clonotypes with MiXCR, one entry per CDR3 protein. This sample has 530,000 or so distinct CDR3 sequences; roughly 46% occur once, and the top ten carry more than 7%. This clonotype was counted many times. The origin of this receptor is a woman in her late teens or twenties with Graves' hyperthyroidism. What was sequenced was peripheral blood or thyroid tissue (not recorded which).

CDR3 in amino acids: CASSLGASGNYEQYF. The CDR3 coding sequence is TGTGCCAGCAGCTTAGGGGCTAGCGGGAACTACGAGCAGTACTTC. The V and J genes are TRBV7-2 and TRBJ2-7; 9 bases match TRBD2. Unmatched junction bases numbered 4, after V lost 1 base and J lost 3 bases. Germline V lookup: CDR1 SGHTA, CDR2 FQGNSA. This CDR3 is built from 15 residues.